The 26 T cell receptor beta chains given below trace back to one sample, sequenced in a study of T cells after yellow fever vaccination (dated by TCRdb to between 2019 and 2020). The sample's treatment or condition label, in plain terms: live attenuated yellow fever vaccine strain. Receptor libraries were prepared by 5' RACE. The sequencer listed for this sample is Illumina NovaSeq 6000. TCRdb reanalyzed the raw reads on its own, using fastp at Q25 for trimming and MiXCR for clone calling, and kept in-frame beta chains. When rows share a CDR3 protein, they turn into one entry using the most common DNA and genes. Within this sample are 250,000 to 400,000 distinct CDR3 sequences, with around 4.4% of them counted one time only. Of the sample, approximately 19% falls within the top ten clones. Sequenced here: PBMCs, sampled 15 days after the yellow fever booster vaccination. The receptors here all came from a man younger than 35 who received the YFV17D yellow fever vaccine.

This clonotype has a count of ten or more. V usage is TRBV12-3 or TRBV12-4 and J usage is TRBJ2-1; D is possibly TRBD1 (6 bases). The CDR3 spans 14 residues. V was pared by 5 bases and J by 2 bases, with 10 bases between. The CDR3 sequence is CASSLDRTYNEQFF. DNA of the CDR3: TGTGCCAGCAGTCTGGACAGAACCTACAATGAGCAGTTCTTC.

In this sample, this clonotype turned up many times. J is TRBJ2-7 and V is TRBV6-6; D gene ambiguous. The CDR3 sequence is 14 residues long. Germline loops: CDR1 MNHNY, CDR2 SVGAGI (reference sequence). V lost 2 bases and J lost 2, with 10 bases in between. The DNA of the CDR3 is TGTGCCAGCAGTTACCGGTCGGCCCCCTACGAGCAGTACGTC. It encodes CASSYRSAPYEQYV.

This clonotype was counted ten times or more. The chain recombines TRBV5-1 with TRBJ2-7, with TRBD1 matching over 10 bases. This CDR3 region has 17 residues. CDR1 is SGHRS, CDR2 YFSETQ, per germline. V gave up 4 bases and J gave up 3 bases; unmatched junction bases: 13. The CDR3 protein is CASSRRDRGRDRYEQYF. The CDR3 nucleotides are TGCGCCAGCAGCAGAAGGGACAGGGGCCGTGATCGCTACGAGCAGTACTTC.

The chain is built from TRBV5-1 and TRBJ2-2; maybe TRBD1 (7 bases). The CDR3 length is 15 residues. Germline V gene data show CDR1 as SGHRS and CDR2 as YFSETQ. V was clipped by 2 bases and J by 6 bases, with 14 bases between them. CDR3 nucleotide sequence: TGCGCCAGCAGCTTTGAACAGGGGAGGCCCGGGGAGCTGTTTTTT. It translates to CASSFEQGRPGELFF.

A single count supports this clonotype. The chain recombines TRBV10-3 with TRBJ2-1; possibly TRBD2 for D (6 bases). Germline-derived CDR1 and CDR2 are ENHRY and SYGVKD. The V gene lost 8 bases and the J gene lost 5 bases, with 13 bases spanning the gap. There are 13 residues in the CDR3. DNA for the CDR3: TGTGCCATCGGTAGCGGCACTCACAATGAGCAGTTCTTC. Its protein is CAIGSGTHNEQFF.

This clonotype was detected ten times or more. The rearrangement links TRBV29-1 to TRBJ2-1; TRBD2 matches 11 bases. V gave up 4 bases and J gave up 8 bases; unmatched junction bases: 7. Germline V gene data show CDR1 as SQVTM and CDR2 as ANQGSEA. This CDR3 contains 14 residues. Here the CDR3 DNA reads TGCAGCGTTGGACTAGCGGGGACCATGGATGAGCAGTTCTTC. It yields the protein CSVGLAGTMDEQFF.

This clonotype was observed many times. The chain uses TRBV6-5 and TRBJ2-6; D gene uncertain. V was pared by 0 bases and J by 2 bases, with 5 bases between. CDR1 and CDR2 from the germline V gene are MNHEY and SVGAGI. This CDR3 region has 15 residues. CDR3 protein: CASSYSSTGANVLTF. CDR3 bases: TGTGCCAGCAGTTACTCGTCGACTGGGGCCAACGTCCTGACTTTC.

The DNA of the CDR3 is TGCAGTGCTAGACCGGGATGGGCGGGGAGGGATAATTCACCCCTCCACTTT. Encoded protein: CSARPGWAGRDNSPLHF. The rearrangement links TRBV20-1 to TRBJ1-6; no clear D gene. V was shortened by 2 bases and J by 5 bases, with 19 bases between the two germline ends. The CDR3 has 17 amino acids. Germline loops: CDR1 DFQATT, CDR2 SNEGSKA (reference sequence).

In its sample, this clonotype was seen many times. An end of the junction does not agree with germline; a read error may underlie this. The genes are TRBV20-1 and TRBJ1-1; weak D call: TRBD1 (5 bases). CDR3 size: 16 residues. CDR1 is DFQATT and CDR2 is SNEGSKA in the germline V gene (reference sequence). The CDR3, as DNA: TGCAGTGTTAGAACAGGAGCCGTCCATCATGACTCTGAAGCTTTCTTT. This sequence encodes CSVRTGAVHHDSEAFF.

This clonotype occurred many times. The chain couples TRBV5-1 to TRBJ2-5; no reliable D call. This CDR3 contains 14 residues. The germline V gene has CDR1 SGHRS and CDR2 YFSETQ. Between the trimmed V and J ends, which lost 0 bases and 5 bases, there was a span of 11 bases. The CDR3 bases are TGCGCCAGCAGCTTGGACTCTGCCAGTGAGACCCAGTACTTC. As protein: CASSLDSASETQYF. Complete variable domain (other parts from reference TRBV5-1 and TRBJ2-5): KAGVTQTPRYLIKTRGQQVTLSCSPISGHRSVSWYQQTPGQGLQFLFEYFSETQRNKGNFPGRFSGRQFSNSRSEMNVSTLELGDSALYLCASSLDSASETQYFGPGTRLLVL.

This clonotype was detected ten times or more. This chain links TRBV29-1 with TRBJ2-2; D unclear. The germline V and J ends were trimmed by 6 bases and 0 bases, with 14 bases remaining between them. The CDR3 sequence is 15 residues long. Germline assignment: CDR1 SQVTM and CDR2 ANQGSEA. CDR3: CSVGPRQSNTGELFF. The CDR3, as DNA: TGCAGCGTGGGCCCTCGGCAGTCGAACACCGGGGAGCTGTTTTTT.

This clonotype was observed a handful of times. The chain recombines TRBV7-9 with TRBJ2-1; 8 positions match TRBD2. The CDR3 runs to 18 residues. Germline loops: CDR1 SEHNR, CDR2 FQNEAQ (reference sequence). V shed 5 bases and J 0 bases; nucleotides not matched to a gene: 12. The CDR3 DNA reads TGTGCCAGCAGCCCACGTCGGGGCGGGGGGAGCTCCTACAATGAGCAGTTCTTC. It yields the protein CASSPRRGGGSSYNEQFF.

There are a few counts of this clonotype. This chain joins TRBV5-1 and TRBJ1-2; D not resolved. Trimming stripped 0 bases from V and 10 bases from J, with 19 bases between. The CDR3 extends over 15 amino acids. Germline CDR1 reads SGHRS; CDR2 reads YFSETQ. The CDR3 spells CASSLGPGQVNFYTF. CDR3 coding DNA: TGCGCCAGCAGCTTGGGCCCCGGGCAGGTTAACTTCTACACCTTC.

This clonotype was observed at least ten times. The chain carries TRBV12-3 or TRBV12-4 and TRBJ2-1; either TRBD1 or TRBD2 may fit D (5 bases each). The germline V and J ends were trimmed by 4 bases and 5 bases, with 9 bases remaining between them. The length of the CDR3 is 13 residues. The CDR3 region has the DNA TGTGCCAGCAGTTGGGGACGGAACAATGAGCAGTTCTTC. Residues: CASSWGRNNEQFF.

This clonotype was recorded at least ten times. J is TRBJ2-3 and V is TRBV20-1; D ambiguous. The CDR3 totals 11 residues. Trimming removed 6 bases from V and 2 bases from J, with 6 bases in between. In germline, CDR1 is DFQATT, CDR2 SNEGSKA (reference sequence). The CDR3 loop reads CSARYTDTQYF. CDR3 DNA sequence: TGCAGTGCCCGTTACACAGATACGCAGTATTTT.

The V and J genes are TRBV6-2 or TRBV6-3 and TRBJ1-6; a weak D match, TRBD1 (5 bases). Germline V lookup: CDR1 MNHEY, CDR2 SVGEGT. The CDR3 extends over 15 amino acids. V lost 2 bases and J lost 7, with 12 bases in between. This chain's CDR3 is CASSYPQRGNSPLHF. The CDR3 DNA reads as TGTGCCAGCAGTTACCCGCAGCGGGGGAATTCACCCCTCCACTTT.

This clonotype was observed many times. The gene calls are TRBV7-8 and TRBJ2-3; unclear D gene. The germline V gene has CDR1 SGHVS and CDR2 FQNEAQ. There are 14 residues in the CDR3. The V end lost 2 bases, the J end lost 0 bases, and 6 bases lay between the germline ends. The CDR3, as DNA: TGTGCCAGCAGCTTACTACCTAGCACAGATACGCAGTATTTT. It encodes CASSLLPSTDTQYF.

At least ten counts were recorded for this clonotype. The chain is built from TRBV6-5 and TRBJ1-5; the D gene is possibly TRBD1 (5 bases). The germline CDR1 and CDR2 sequences are MNHEY and SVGAGI. Trimming took 3 bases from V and 6 from J, leaving 15 bases between them. CDR3 length equals 15 residues. The CDR3, as DNA: TGTGCCAGCAGTTATTTTCCCGGGAGGGGTCAGCCCCAGCATTTT. Amino acid sequence: CASSYFPGRGQPQHF.

This clonotype was seen more than once but under ten times. J is TRBJ2-1 and V is TRBV6-5; D unresolved. The germline gives CDR1 MNHEY, CDR2 SVGAGI. Trimming cost V 5 bases and J 5 bases, with 16 bases left between them. The CDR3 extends over 15 amino acids. The CDR3 nucleotides are TGTGCCAGCAGTACACCCGCCGGGCGGAACAATGAGCAGTTCTTC. Translated: CASSTPAGRNNEQFF.

On this clonotype: Germline is not matched at one junction end, which may reflect a read error. The genes are TRBV12-3 or TRBV12-4 and TRBJ2-7; D unclear. The CDR3 sequence is 13 residues long. The CDR3 sequence: CASCLNGLYEQYF. DNA of the CDR3: TGTGCCAGCTGTTTAAACGGCTTATACGAGCAGTACTTC.

This chain's CDR3 is CASSLSGEGVSLHF. The CDR3 DNA sequence: TGTGCCAGCAGCCTAAGCGGGGAGGGGGTATCCCTCCACTTT. The chain couples TRBV12-3 or TRBV12-4 to TRBJ1-6, with D possibly matching TRBD1 (6 bases). V shed 6 bases and J shed 14 bases, with 20 bases lying between them. The CDR3 loop spans 14 amino acids.

In this sample, this clonotype turned up a few times. CDR3 in DNA: TGTGCCAGCAGCTTGGGTAGTCTGGCTGAGCAGTACTTC. The encoded protein is CASSLGSLAEQYF. This sequence joins TRBV5-4 and TRBJ2-7; D remains ambiguous. V lost 0 bases and J lost 7, with 11 bases in between. The length of the CDR3 is 13 residues. Germline-derived CDR1 and CDR2 are SGHNT and YYREEE (reference sequence).

This clonotype was detected ten times or more. The chain joins TRBV7-2 to TRBJ1-6, with a possible D match to TRBD1 (6 bases). The germline V gene has CDR1 SGHTA and CDR2 FQGNSA. The CDR3 spans 15 residues. The V end was cut by 7 bases, the J end by 3 bases, with 13 bases between. The CDR3 DNA follows: TGTGCCAGCAACCTGGCACAGGGCTATAATTCACCCCTCCACTTT. This codes for CASNLAQGYNSPLHF.

In its sample, this clonotype was seen a few times. In DNA form, the CDR3 reads TGTGCCAGCAACGCCGGCCCACGCTACACCTTC. The encoded protein is CASNAGPRYTF. The chain is built from TRBV9 and TRBJ1-2; D not resolved. CDR1 SGDLS and CDR2 YYNGEE come from the germline V gene. V lost 6 bases to trimming and J lost 9 bases, with 12 bases between them. The CDR3 extends over 11 amino acids.

This clonotype was seen ten or more times. The chain uses TRBV6-5 and TRBJ1-1; D gene ambiguous. V was clipped by 6 bases and J by 5 bases, with 10 bases between them. The length of the CDR3 is 12 residues. In germline, CDR1 is MNHEY, CDR2 SVGAGI. The CDR3 spells CASRRLGTEAFF. The CDR3 coding sequence is TGTGCCAGCAGGAGACTGGGGACTGAAGCTTTCTTT.

The gene calls are TRBV20-1 and TRBJ1-2; tentatively, D is TRBD1 (6 bases). V dropped 4 bases and J dropped 4 bases, with 22 bases sitting between them. The CDR3 is 16 residues long. The germline V gene encodes CDR1 DFQATT and CDR2 SNEGSKA (reference sequence). CDR3 sequence (DNA): TGCAGTGCTACCGGGGATGCCGGGCGACAGGTCTATGGCTACACCTTC. Its translation: CSATGDAGRQVYGYTF.